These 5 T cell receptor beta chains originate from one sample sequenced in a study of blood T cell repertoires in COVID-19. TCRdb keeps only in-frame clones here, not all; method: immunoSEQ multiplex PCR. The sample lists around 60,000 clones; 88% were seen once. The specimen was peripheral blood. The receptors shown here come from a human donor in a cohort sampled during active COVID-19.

CDR3 sequence (DNA): TGTGCCAGCAGTTCCTCCGGGGGGCGTCGTGAAAAACTGTTTTTT. Protein: CASSSSGGRREKLFF. This chain uses TRBV6-5 with TRBJ1-4; maybe TRBD1 (6 bases). Germline CDR1 MNHEY, CDR2 SVGAGI. V dropped 4 bases and J dropped 7 bases, with 16 bases sitting between them. CDR3 length: 15 amino acids.

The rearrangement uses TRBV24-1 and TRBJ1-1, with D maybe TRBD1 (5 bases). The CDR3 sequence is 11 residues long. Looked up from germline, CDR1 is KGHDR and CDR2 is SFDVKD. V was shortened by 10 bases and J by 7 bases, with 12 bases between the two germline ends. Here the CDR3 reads CATSGGDEAFF. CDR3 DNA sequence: TGTGCCACTTCGGGGGGGGATGAAGCTTTCTTT.

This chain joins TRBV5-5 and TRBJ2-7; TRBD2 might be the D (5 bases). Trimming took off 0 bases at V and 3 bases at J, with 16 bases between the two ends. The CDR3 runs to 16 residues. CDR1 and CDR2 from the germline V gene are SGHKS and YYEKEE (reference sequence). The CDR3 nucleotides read TGTGCCAGCAGCTTGGTGCGGGCCAGGTCGATCTACGAGCAGTACTTC. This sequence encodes CASSLVRARSIYEQYF.

The CDR3: CASSPTGGPGNTEAFF. The CDR3 nucleotides are TGTGCCAGCAGCCCCACGGGGGGGCCTGGGAACACTGAAGCTTTCTTT. The chain links TRBV7-6 to TRBJ1-1, with a tentative D call TRBD1 (6 bases). Germline CDR1 SGHVS, CDR2 FNYEAQ. CDR3 length: 16 amino acids. V dropped 5 bases and J dropped 1 base, with 17 bases sitting between them.

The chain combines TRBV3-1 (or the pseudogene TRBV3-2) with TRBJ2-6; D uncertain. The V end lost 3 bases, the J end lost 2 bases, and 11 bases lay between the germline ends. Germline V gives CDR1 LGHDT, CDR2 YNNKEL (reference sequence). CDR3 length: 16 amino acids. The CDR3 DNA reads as TGTGCCAGCAGCCATTATGGTGGCACTGGGGCCAACGTCCTGACTTTC. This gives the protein CASSHYGGTGANVLTF.